These 15 T cell receptor beta chains were sequenced from one sample in a study of T cells in Graves' hyperthyroidism and ophthalmopathy. RNA transcripts were the template for amplifying TCR beta CDR3 regions. First-round RT-PCR targeting the TCR CDR3 was performed with the HTBI primer set. A single record per CDR3 protein comes from TCRdb applying MiXCR to the multiplex PCR reads. Counted here are about 590,000 distinct CDR3 sequences, about 15% occurring once; the ten biggest clones make up less than 9.5%. The source material was blood. All receptors come from a woman in her twenties or thirties with Graves' hyperthyroidism.

This clonotype was counted ten times or more. CDR3 bases: TGTGCCAGCAGCTTAGCGGAGGGAGGAGCCTACGAGCAGTACTTC. Amino acid sequence: CASSLAEGGAYEQYF. The rearrangement joins TRBV7-2 to TRBJ2-7; perhaps TRBD2 as D (6 bases). Germline V gene data show CDR1 as SGHTA and CDR2 as FQGNSA. V dropped 0 bases and J dropped 2 bases, with 11 bases sitting between them. The CDR3 loop spans 15 amino acids.

This clonotype turned up a few times. This could be a read error, since a much larger clone is one nucleotide away. The chain carries TRBV7-2 and TRBJ2-1, with D perhaps matching TRBD1 or TRBD2 (5 bases each). CDR1 and CDR2 (germline): SGHTA, FQGNSA. This CDR3 region has 15 residues. CDR3: CASGLVGGSYNEQFF. The CDR3 DNA reads TGTGCCAGCGGCTTAGTTGGGGGCTCCTACAATGAGCAGTTCTTC.

The rearrangement uses TRBV15 and TRBJ1-4; D may be TRBD1 (5 bases). CDR1 LNHNV and CDR2 YYDKDF come from the germline V gene (reference sequence). The CDR3 runs 16 residues. V was shortened by 2 bases and J by 5 bases, with 15 bases between the two germline ends. The CDR3 nucleotides read TGTGCCACCAGCAGAACCCAGGGAGGGAGGAATGAAAAACTGTTTTTT. Encoded protein: CATSRTQGGRNEKLFF.

This clonotype was counted ten times or more. The chain uses TRBV6-1 and TRBJ2-1; D gene uncertain. V gave up 6 bases and J gave up 8 bases, with 8 bases separating them. CDR3 size: 11 residues. Germline loops: CDR1 MNHNS, CDR2 SASEGT. CDR3 bases: TGTGCCAGCAGCTGGGCTGATGAGCAGTTCTTC. Protein: CASSWADEQFF.

The rearrangement joins TRBV12-5 to TRBJ2-3; a weak D match, TRBD2 (5 bases). The V and J ends lost 2 bases and 3 bases respectively, with 9 bases between them. The CDR3 runs 14 residues. CDR1 and CDR2 (germline): LGHNT, FRNRAP. CDR3 region: CASGLRGVTDTQYF. The CDR3 bases are TGTGCTAGTGGTTTGCGGGGAGTAACAGATACGCAGTATTTT. Full variable domain (rest looked up from reference TRBV12-5 and TRBJ2-3): DARVTQTPRHKVTEMGQEVTMRCQPILGHNTVFWYRQTMMQGLELLAYFRNRAPLDDSGMPKDRFSAEMPDATLATLKIQPSEPRDSAVYFCASGLRGVTDTQYFGPGTRLTVL.

Many counts were recorded for this clonotype. This chain connects TRBV28 to TRBJ2-3, with D perhaps assigned TRBD1 or TRBD2 (5 bases each). V dropped 9 bases and J dropped 3 bases, with 16 bases sitting between them. CDR1 MDHEN and CDR2 SYDVKM come from the germline V gene. The CDR3 totals 14 residues. CDR3 protein: CASVGTVDTDTQYF. In DNA form, the CDR3 reads TGTGCCAGTGTCGGGACGGTCGATACAGATACGCAGTATTTT.

This clonotype was seen a few times. At one of its ends the junction is not consistent with the germline gene, which may arise from a read error. The J gene is TRBJ1-3, the V gene TRBV9; possible D gene TRBD1, 6 bases. Germline V gene data show CDR1 as SGDLS and CDR2 as YYNGEE. The CDR3 length is 16 residues. In DNA form, the CDR3 reads TGTGCCAGCAGCCCACGGACAGTCAGTGGTGGAAGCACCATATATTTT. Translated: CASSPRTVSGGSTIYF.

This clonotype appeared many times. J is TRBJ2-3 and V is TRBV12-3 or TRBV12-4; 9 nucleotides line up with TRBD2. The CDR3 extends over 15 amino acids. The V segment lost 6 bases and the J segment 6 bases; nucleotides outside the gene matches: 10. CDR3 residues: CASRLSGSPADTQYF. The CDR3 bases are TGTGCCAGCAGGCTTAGCGGGAGCCCCGCGGATACGCAGTATTTT.

V gene TRBV29-1 combines with J gene TRBJ2-3, with no clear D. Trimming left V 5 bases short and J 2 bases short, with 11 bases between. This CDR3 region has 13 residues. Germline CDR1 and CDR2: SQVTM and ANQGSEA. CDR3 DNA sequence: TGCAGCGTTATGGGCAGGTTCACAGATACGCAGTATTTT. This codes for CSVMGRFTDTQYF.

The rearrangement links TRBV7-9 to TRBJ2-7; D uncertain. The germline CDR1 and CDR2 sequences are SEHNR and FQNEAQ (reference sequence). The CDR3 loop spans 16 amino acids. V was cut by 5 bases and J by 2 bases, with 19 bases left in between. The CDR3 reads CASSPPVVGTTYEQYF. In DNA, the CDR3 is TGTGCCAGCAGCCCCCCTGTAGTGGGAACTACCTACGAGCAGTACTTC.

The V gene is TRBV20-1, the J gene TRBJ2-3, with 12 bases aligning to TRBD2. In germline, CDR1 is DFQATT, CDR2 SNEGSKA (reference sequence). V trimming: 3 bases; J trimming: 6 bases; junction bases outside the gene matches: 7. This CDR3 spans 15 amino acids. CDR3 sequence reads: CSASIRLAGADTQYF. For the CDR3, the DNA is TGCAGTGCTAGCATCCGACTAGCGGGAGCGGATACGCAGTATTTT.

The table lists this clonotype with many counts. V is TRBV20-1 and J is TRBJ2-7; 9 bases map to TRBD2. CDR3 size: 15 residues. Unmatched junction bases numbered 7, after V lost 0 bases and J lost 4 bases. Germline V gene data show CDR1 as DFQATT and CDR2 as SNEGSKA (reference sequence). CDR3 nucleotides: TGCAGTGCTAGAGATTTGCGGGAGGGCCGGTACGAGCAGTACTTC. Amino acids: CSARDLREGRYEQYF.

Many counts were recorded for this clonotype. The chain carries TRBV18 and TRBJ2-7; 8 nucleotides line up with TRBD2. Germline V gives CDR1 KGHSH, CDR2 LQKENI. Trimming cost V 4 bases and J 0 bases; bases outside gene matches: 2. The CDR3 length is 14 residues. The CDR3: CASSRGTSSYEQYF. DNA of the CDR3: TGTGCCAGCTCACGCGGGACTAGCTCCTACGAGCAGTACTTC. The full variable domain, rest sourced from reference TRBV18 and TRBJ2-7, is NAGVMQNPRHLVRRRGQEARLRCSPMKGHSHVYWYRQLPEEGLKFMVYLQKENIIDESGMPKERFSAEFPKEGPSILRIQQVVRGDSAAYFCASSRGTSSYEQYFGPGTRLTVT.

Regarding this clonotype: The CDR3 end shows no conserved phenylalanine or tryptophan, and so a read error is likely. The chain joins TRBV10-2 to TRBJ2-1, with D perhaps TRBD1 (6 bases). Trimming pared 6 bases from V and 6 bases from J, leaving 12 bases between. CDR3 size: 13 residues. Germline CDR1 reads WSHSY; CDR2 reads SAAADI. CDR3 coding DNA: TGCGCCAGCAGCCCGGACAGACTCAATGAGCAGTTCTCC. Its protein is CASSPDRLNEQFS.

This clonotype was detected ten times or more. The gene calls are TRBV18 and TRBJ2-1, with TRBD1 as a possible D gene (5 bases). CDR3 length: 13 residues. V gave up 4 bases and J gave up 6 bases, with 10 bases separating them. Germline CDR1 reads KGHSH; CDR2 reads LQKENI. The CDR3 sequence is CASSLRRGNEQFF. CDR3 coding DNA: TGTGCCAGCTCACTCCGTAGGGGCAATGAGCAGTTCTTC.